The clone carrying this T cell receptor (beta chain) was seen just once. This entry is derived from a study of blood T cell repertoires in COVID-19. Study-wide background: Specimens from acute and convalescent COVID-19 originated in the United States, Italy and Spain. T cells, B-cell-depleted T cells, or PBMCs supplied cDNA or gDNA.

The CDR3 length is 15 residues. The V gene end was trimmed by 2 bases and the J gene end by 4 bases; junction bases not matched to a gene: 5. CDR1 and CDR2 from the germline V gene are SGHTA and FQGTGA. Per the original methods: Counts of nucleated cells, estimated from reference gene primer amplification, were obtained. Sequencing was performed with immunoSEQ multiplex PCR; in TCRdb, only in-frame clones are kept and a portion is missing. Clone size and V and J calls were adopted from that table, with D and trimming inferred from the DNA. The sample includes 250,000 to 350,000 clones, about 87% of them seen just once.

Source material: peripheral blood. This chain connects TRBV7-3 to TRBJ2-1; 7 nucleotides agree with TRBD2. This receptor was taken from a woman in her fifties or sixties with COVID-19, enrolled during active disease. For the CDR3, the DNA is TGTGCCAGCAGCTTAGCGGGAGTTGGGTACAATGAGCAGTTCTTC. It codes for CASSLAGVGYNEQFF.